This TCR beta chain was profiled in a study of T cells in Graves' hyperthyroidism and ophthalmopathy. This clonotype was seen repeatedly, ten times or more. Germline-derived CDR1 and CDR2 are MNHEY and SMNVEV (reference sequence). V was pared by 3 bases and J by 2 bases, with 10 bases between. The CDR3 has 14 residues. There were TCR beta CDR3 regions amplified from RNA transcripts. Initially, a first-round RT-PCR of the TCR CDR3 employed the HTBI primer set. TCRdb passed the multiplex PCR reads through MiXCR, listing each CDR3 protein once. The repertoire has about 600,000 distinct CDR3 sequences, approximately 14% of them found once; the top ten carry roughly an eighth.

The sequenced material came from blood. The chain combines TRBV27 with TRBJ2-5, with a tentative D call TRBD1 (5 bases). The TCR comes from a woman between 50 and 59 years old with Graves' ophthalmopathy. The CDR3 here is CASSFTRQQETQYF. In nucleotides, the CDR3 is TGTGCCAGCAGTTTCACGAGACAGCAAGAGACCCAGTACTTC.